The 18 T cell receptor beta chains reported below all come from one sample, sequenced in a study of T cell responses to AZD1222 COVID-19 vaccine. The protocol was immunoSEQ multiplex PCR, while the TCRdb copy is restricted to in-frame clones and leaves out a portion. The sample shows some 140,000 clones, 90% of them seen only once. The sample consisted of peripheral blood, taken on day 0 of AZD1222 vaccination. Receptors were obtained from an adult in good health.

The rearrangement joins TRBV2 to TRBJ1-1; TRBD1 is a possible D gene (5 bases). The V gene's germline CDR1 is SNHLY and CDR2 FYNNEI. V was trimmed by 7 bases and J by 1 base, leaving 22 bases between them. The CDR3 length is 17 residues. The chain's CDR3 is CASKVPSGGRGNTEAFF. The DNA for the CDR3 is TGTGCCAGCAAAGTCCCAAGTGGAGGGAGGGGGAACACTGAAGCTTTCTTT.

This clone was seen a handful of times. Here the CDR3 DNA reads TGTGCCAGCAGCCAGGGCCCGGATTACAATTCACCCCTCCACTTT. This translates into CASSQGPDYNSPLHF. The rearrangement uses TRBV7-3 and TRBJ1-6, with D possibly TRBD1 on 5 matching bases. V was clipped by 5 bases and J by 7 bases, with 15 bases between them. The CDR3 has 15 amino acids. Looked up from germline, CDR1 is SGHTA and CDR2 is FQGTGA.

The chain employs TRBV6-1 and TRBJ1-1, with 8 bases identical to TRBD1. The CDR3 is made up of 17 amino acids. V lost 0 bases and J lost 2; bases outside the gene matches: 8. Germline CDR1 and CDR2: MNHNS and SASEGT. The CDR3 nucleotides are TGTGCCAGCAGTGAAGCTGGCTTCAGGGGGCGAAACACTGAAGCTTTCTTT. Translating it yields CASSEAGFRGRNTEAFF.

V is TRBV5-6 and J is TRBJ1-1, with 8 bases identical to TRBD1. Losses at the gene ends were 4 bases for V and 3 bases for J; bases not matched to a gene: 8. The germline gives CDR1 SGHDT, CDR2 YYEEEE. The CDR3 has 15 residues. The CDR3 spells CASSTYQGAHTEAFF. The CDR3 DNA reads TGTGCCAGCAGCACCTATCAGGGGGCGCACACTGAAGCTTTCTTT.

The genes are TRBV2 and TRBJ2-7, with 7 bases lining up with TRBD2. CDR3 length: 16 amino acids. Losses at the gene ends were 10 bases for V and 2 bases for J; bases not matched to a gene: 17. The germline V gene encodes CDR1 SNHLY and CDR2 FYNNEI. The CDR3: CATSSTWTRYTYEQYF. The CDR3 nucleotides are TGTGCCACCTCCTCCACCTGGACTAGATACACCTACGAGCAGTACTTC.

V gene TRBV5-4 combines with J gene TRBJ2-6, with 9 bases fitting TRBD1. This CDR3 spans 17 amino acids. Germline V gene sequence: CDR1 SGHNT, CDR2 YYREEE (reference sequence). V lost 3 bases and J lost 1; bases outside the gene matches: 5. The CDR3 DNA sequence: TGTGCCAGCAGCTACGGACAGGGGTCTTCTGGGGCCAACGTCCTGACTTTC. Protein product: CASSYGQGSSGANVLTF.

This clone was found a few times. J is TRBJ1-2 and V is TRBV5-1, with D possibly being TRBD1 (5 bases). Trimming took 7 bases from V and 2 from J, leaving 12 bases between them. Germline values: CDR1 SGHRS, CDR2 YFSETQ. The CDR3 contains 13 residues. Written as DNA, the CDR3 is TGCGCCAGCGCCCCAGGGTCCAACTATGGCTACACCTTC. It specifies CASAPGSNYGYTF.

The CDR3 nucleotides are TGTGCCAGTAGATTGCAGGGATGGAACACTGAAGCTTTCTTT. Translating it yields CASRLQGWNTEAFF. The chain links TRBV19 to TRBJ1-1; weak D call: TRBD1 (5 bases). Per germline, CDR1 LNHDA and CDR2 SQIVND (reference sequence). With 6 bases removed from V and 1 base from J, the gap between germline ends came to 12 bases. This CDR3 region has 14 residues.

In this sample, this clone turned up once. This chain joins TRBV9 and TRBJ2-5; TRBD2 matches 11 bases. This CDR3 region has 15 residues. Germline loops: CDR1 SGDLS, CDR2 YYNGEE. J was trimmed by 5 bases and V by 2 bases; bases with no gene match: 5. The CDR3 region has the DNA TGTGCCAGCAGCGTGATAGCGGGGGGGCGGGAGACCCAGTACTTC. This gives the protein CASSVIAGGRETQYF.

The J gene is TRBJ2-3, the V gene TRBV5-6; no clear D. The CDR3 totals 14 residues. The V gene's germline CDR1 is SGHDT and CDR2 YYEEEE. V was cut by 0 bases and J by 3 bases, with 8 bases left in between. The CDR3 reads CASSLGYPTDTQYF. CDR3 DNA sequence: TGTGCCAGCAGCTTGGGGTACCCAACAGATACGCAGTATTTT.

In this sample, this clone turned up once. This chain links TRBV12-3 or TRBV12-4 with TRBJ1-1, with a tentative D call TRBD1 (6 bases). V lost 6 bases and J 8 bases, leaving 10 bases between the germline ends. This CDR3 is built from 11 residues. CDR3 coding DNA: TGTGCCAGCAGGGGGGGGCGCGAAGCTTTCTTT. It translates to CASRGGREAFF.

The genes are TRBV2 and TRBJ1-6, with D perhaps matching TRBD1 (5 bases). The CDR3 is 15 amino acids. Germline V CDR1 and CDR2: SNHLY, FYNNEI. V was trimmed by 3 bases and J by 6 bases, leaving 12 bases between them. The DNA for the CDR3 is TGTGCCAGCAGTGACCGGGGACTACTTAATTCACCCCTCCACTTT. Translated: CASSDRGLLNSPLHF.

This chain uses TRBV6-5 with TRBJ1-1; TRBD1 might be the D (5 bases). The length of the CDR3 is 14 residues. The V end lost 2 bases, the J end lost 1 base, and 8 bases lay between the germline ends. Germline V gives CDR1 MNHEY, CDR2 SVGAGI. The CDR3 coding sequence is TGTGCCAGCAGTTACAGGGGCGAGAACACTGAAGCTTTCTTT. As protein: CASSYRGENTEAFF.

CDR3 sequence: CSARATDTQYF. CDR3 nucleotides: TGCAGTGCTAGGGCCACAGATACGCAGTATTTT. The chain uses TRBV20-1 and TRBJ2-3; D remains unclear. This CDR3 contains 11 residues. V lost 3 bases and J lost 2, with 3 bases in between. Germline lookup yields CDR1 DFQATT and CDR2 SNEGSKA (reference sequence).

The chain has TRBV4-3 and TRBJ1-3, with no clear D. The length of the CDR3 is 15 residues. Trimming removed 3 bases at V and 0 bases at J, with 9 bases between. Germline CDR1 and CDR2: LGHNA and YSLEER. The CDR3 loop is CASSHLGSSGNTIYF. As DNA, the CDR3 is TGCGCCAGCAGCCACCTGGGGAGCTCTGGAAACACCATATATTTT.

In nucleotides, the CDR3 is TGTGCCAGCAGCCGCCAGGGACAGAGTAATGAAAAACTGTTTTTT. This gives the protein CASSRQGQSNEKLFF. This sequence joins TRBV7-9 and TRBJ1-4, with TRBD1 matching over 7 bases. The germline V gene encodes CDR1 SEHNR and CDR2 FQNEAQ (reference sequence). The trim removed 5 bases at V and 4 bases at J, leaving 7 bases unmatched. The CDR3 runs 15 residues.

The rearrangement uses TRBV18 and TRBJ2-1, with D maybe TRBD2 (5 bases). Germline CDR1 is KGHSH and CDR2 is LQKENI. V lost 6 bases and J 4 bases, leaving 13 bases between the germline ends. The CDR3 is 14 residues long. The CDR3 coding sequence is TGTGCCAGCTCTACTTCCGGGAAGTACAATGAGCAGTTCTTC. This translates into CASSTSGKYNEQFF.

This clone is a singleton in its sample. The V gene is TRBV28, the J gene TRBJ1-2; D is unclear. CDR3 size: 15 residues. Trimming removed 3 bases from V and 4 bases from J, with 15 bases in between. In germline, CDR1 is MDHEN, CDR2 SYDVKM. The CDR3 spells CASSFQPPETYGYTF. In DNA form, the CDR3 reads TGTGCCAGCAGTTTCCAACCCCCGGAGACCTATGGCTACACCTTC.